This entry is about one T cell receptor beta chain. Its antigen is as yet unknown. Germline CDR1 is SGHRS and CDR2 is YFSETQ. Trimming removed 4 bases at V and 4 bases at J, with 15 bases between. CDR3 length: 15 amino acids. The repertoire was sequenced with immunoSEQ multiplex PCR; TCRdb's copy has only in-frame clones and lacks some. Among about 1 million clones, around 76% were seen once, and the ten largest hold approximately 1.5%. The sample comes from a study of shared clonotypes between healthy human individuals. Across the study: Participating donors consisted of two women and a few men aged 18 to 49.

Each of the donors was a healthy adult who was HIV-negative and had not had a recent acute infection or vaccination. Study observations and caveats: It was observed that about 5% of naive CD4 clonotypes were shared across several donors.

The sequence derives from a man aged 18 to 30 in good health. The V and J genes are TRBV5-1 and TRBJ1-3, with D tentatively TRBD1 (6 bases). Source material: memory CD4+ T cells sorted from blood. Subset in this sample: CD45RA-negative fraction. CDR3 region: CASSRRGGDGNTIYF. The CDR3 nucleotides read TGCGCCAGCAGCCGACGTGGGGGCGACGGAAACACCATATATTTT.